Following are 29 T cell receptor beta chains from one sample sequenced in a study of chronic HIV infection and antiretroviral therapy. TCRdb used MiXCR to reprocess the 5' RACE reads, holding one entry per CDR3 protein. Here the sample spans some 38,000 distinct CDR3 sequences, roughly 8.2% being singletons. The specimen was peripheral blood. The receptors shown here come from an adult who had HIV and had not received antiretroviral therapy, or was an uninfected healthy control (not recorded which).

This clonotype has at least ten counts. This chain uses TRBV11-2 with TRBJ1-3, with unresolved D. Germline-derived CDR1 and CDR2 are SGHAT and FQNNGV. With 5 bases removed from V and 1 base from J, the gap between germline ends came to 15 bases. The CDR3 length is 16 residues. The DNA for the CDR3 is TGTGCCAGCAGCAGCGGCACCATAGCGTCTGGAAACACCATATATTTT. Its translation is CASSSGTIASGNTIYF.

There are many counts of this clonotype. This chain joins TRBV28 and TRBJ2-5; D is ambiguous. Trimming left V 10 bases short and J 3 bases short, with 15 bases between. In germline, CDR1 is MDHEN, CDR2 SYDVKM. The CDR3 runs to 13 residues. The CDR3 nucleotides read TGTGCCACCAAGCCCCCCGCAGAAGAGACCCAGTACTTC. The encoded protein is CATKPPAEETQYF.

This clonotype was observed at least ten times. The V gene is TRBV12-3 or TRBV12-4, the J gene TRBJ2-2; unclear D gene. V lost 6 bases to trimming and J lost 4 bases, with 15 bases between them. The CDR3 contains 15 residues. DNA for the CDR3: TGTGCCAGCAGCCCAATCCTATCTCGCACCGGGGAGCTGTTTTTT. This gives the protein CASSPILSRTGELFF.

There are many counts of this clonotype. CDR3 nucleotide sequence: TGTGCCAGCTCACCAGTTTTCCCTAGCACAGATACGCAGTATTTT. This translates into CASSPVFPSTDTQYF. The chain uses TRBV18 and TRBJ2-3; D ambiguous. Trimming pared 2 bases from V and 0 bases from J, leaving 9 bases between. CDR1 is KGHSH and CDR2 is LQKENI in the germline V gene. The CDR3 contains 15 residues.

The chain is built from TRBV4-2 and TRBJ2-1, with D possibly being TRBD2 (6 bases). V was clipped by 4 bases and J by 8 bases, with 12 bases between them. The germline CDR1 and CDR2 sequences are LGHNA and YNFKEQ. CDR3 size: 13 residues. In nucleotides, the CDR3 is TGTGCCAGCAGCCCGGGAGCAGGCGATGAGCAGTTCTTC. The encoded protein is CASSPGAGDEQFF.

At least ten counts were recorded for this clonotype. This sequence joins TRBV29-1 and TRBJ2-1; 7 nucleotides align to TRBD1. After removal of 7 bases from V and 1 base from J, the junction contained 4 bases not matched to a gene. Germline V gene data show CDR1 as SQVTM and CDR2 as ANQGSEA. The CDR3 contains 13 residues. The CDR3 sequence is CSAQGRSYNEQFF. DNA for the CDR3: TGCAGCGCACAGGGGCGATCCTACAATGAGCAGTTCTTC.

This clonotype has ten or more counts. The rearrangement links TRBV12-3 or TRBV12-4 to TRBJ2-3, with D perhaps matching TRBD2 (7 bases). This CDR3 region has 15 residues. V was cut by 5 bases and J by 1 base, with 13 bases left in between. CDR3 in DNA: TGTGCCAGCAGTAGGGGGGGCACTGGCACAGATACGCAGTATTTT. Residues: CASSRGGTGTDTQYF.

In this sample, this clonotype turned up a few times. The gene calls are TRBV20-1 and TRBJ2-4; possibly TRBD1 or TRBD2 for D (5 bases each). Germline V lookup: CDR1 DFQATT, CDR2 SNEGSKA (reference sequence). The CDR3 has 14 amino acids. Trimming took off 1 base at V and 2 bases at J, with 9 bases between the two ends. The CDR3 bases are TGCAGTGCTAGAGGAGGGGAGACCAAAAACATTCAGTACTTC. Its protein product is CSARGGETKNIQYF.

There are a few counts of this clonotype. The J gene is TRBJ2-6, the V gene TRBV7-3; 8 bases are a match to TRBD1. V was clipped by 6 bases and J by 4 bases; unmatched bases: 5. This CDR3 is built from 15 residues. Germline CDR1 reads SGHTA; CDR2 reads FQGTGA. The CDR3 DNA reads TGTGCCAGCAGTACAGGGGGGTCGGGGGCCAACGTCCTGACTTTC. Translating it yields CASSTGGSGANVLTF.

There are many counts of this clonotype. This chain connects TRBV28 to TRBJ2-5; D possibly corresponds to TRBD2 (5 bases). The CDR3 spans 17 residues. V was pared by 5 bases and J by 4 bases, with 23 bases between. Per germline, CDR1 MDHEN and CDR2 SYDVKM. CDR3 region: CASSQLGFREPPETQYF. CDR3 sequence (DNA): TGTGCCAGCAGTCAACTAGGCTTTAGGGAACCGCCAGAGACCCAGTACTTC.

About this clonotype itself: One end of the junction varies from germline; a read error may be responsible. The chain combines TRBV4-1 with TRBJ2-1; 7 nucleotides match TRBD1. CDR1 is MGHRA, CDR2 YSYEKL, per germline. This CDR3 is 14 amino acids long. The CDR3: CASSQVDGGDRGVF. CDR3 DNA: TGCGCCAGCAGCCAAGTGGATGGTGGGGACAGAGGGGTCTTC.

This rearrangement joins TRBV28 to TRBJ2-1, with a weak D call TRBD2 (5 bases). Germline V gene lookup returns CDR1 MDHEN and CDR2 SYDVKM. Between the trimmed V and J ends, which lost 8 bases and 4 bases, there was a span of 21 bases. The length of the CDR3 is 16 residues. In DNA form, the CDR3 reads TGTGCCAGCTTCACCGCGCGGGCGGATGGGTACAATGAGCAGTTCTTC. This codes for CASFTARADGYNEQFF.

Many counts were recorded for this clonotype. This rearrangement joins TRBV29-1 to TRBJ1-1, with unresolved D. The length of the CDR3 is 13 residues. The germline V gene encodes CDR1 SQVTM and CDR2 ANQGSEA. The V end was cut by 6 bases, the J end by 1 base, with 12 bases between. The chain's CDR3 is CSVVSRGNTEAFF. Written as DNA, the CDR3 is TGCAGCGTCGTGTCCCGGGGGAACACTGAAGCTTTCTTT.

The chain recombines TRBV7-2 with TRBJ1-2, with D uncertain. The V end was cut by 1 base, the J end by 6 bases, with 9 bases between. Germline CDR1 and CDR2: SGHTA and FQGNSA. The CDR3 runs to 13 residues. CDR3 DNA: TGTGCCAGCAGCTTAGGTTGTACAGATGGCTACACCTTC. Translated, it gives CASSLGCTDGYTF.

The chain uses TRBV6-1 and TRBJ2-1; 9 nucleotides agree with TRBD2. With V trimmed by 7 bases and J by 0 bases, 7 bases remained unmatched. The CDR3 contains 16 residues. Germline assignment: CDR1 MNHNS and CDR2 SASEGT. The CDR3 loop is CASILSGSLSYNEQFF. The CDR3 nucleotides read TGTGCCAGCATACTTAGCGGGAGCCTCTCCTACAATGAGCAGTTCTTC.

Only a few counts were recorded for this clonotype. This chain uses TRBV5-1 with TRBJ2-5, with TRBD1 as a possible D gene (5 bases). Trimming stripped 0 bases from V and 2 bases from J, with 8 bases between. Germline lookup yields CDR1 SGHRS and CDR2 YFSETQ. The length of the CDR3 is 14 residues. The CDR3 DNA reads TGCGCCAGCAGCTTGGCTCCAGGGCAAGAGACCCAGTACTTC. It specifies CASSLAPGQETQYF.

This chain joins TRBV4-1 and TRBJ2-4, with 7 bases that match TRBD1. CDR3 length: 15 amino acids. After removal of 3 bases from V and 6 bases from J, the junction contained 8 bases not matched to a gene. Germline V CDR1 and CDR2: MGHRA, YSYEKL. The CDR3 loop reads CASSQTWTGGNIQYF. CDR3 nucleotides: TGCGCCAGCAGCCAGACCTGGACAGGCGGAAACATTCAGTACTTC.

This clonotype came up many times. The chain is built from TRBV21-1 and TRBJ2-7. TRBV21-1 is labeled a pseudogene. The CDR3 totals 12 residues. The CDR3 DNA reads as TGTGCCAGCATGGGAACCGCCTCCGAGCAGTACTTC. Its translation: CASMGTASEQYF.

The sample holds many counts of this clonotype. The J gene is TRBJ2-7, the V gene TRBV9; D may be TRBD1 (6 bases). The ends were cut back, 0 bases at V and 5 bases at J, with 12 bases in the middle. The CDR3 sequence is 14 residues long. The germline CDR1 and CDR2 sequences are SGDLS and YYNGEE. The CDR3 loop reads CASSVALKGDEQYF. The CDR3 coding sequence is TGTGCCAGCAGCGTAGCACTCAAGGGGGACGAGCAGTACTTC.

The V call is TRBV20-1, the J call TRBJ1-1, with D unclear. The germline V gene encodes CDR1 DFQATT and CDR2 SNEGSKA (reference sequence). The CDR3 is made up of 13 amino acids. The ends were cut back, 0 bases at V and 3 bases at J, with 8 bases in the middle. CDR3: CSAREGRYTEAFF. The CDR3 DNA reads TGCAGTGCTAGAGAAGGACGGTACACTGAAGCTTTCTTT.

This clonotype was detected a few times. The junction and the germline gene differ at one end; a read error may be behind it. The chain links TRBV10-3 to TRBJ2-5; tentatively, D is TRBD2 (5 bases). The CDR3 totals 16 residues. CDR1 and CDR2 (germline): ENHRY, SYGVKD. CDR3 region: CAIGDTPGVGEETQYF. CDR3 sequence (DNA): TGTGCCATCGGTGATACCCCAGGCGTCGGGGAAGAGACCCAGTACTTC.

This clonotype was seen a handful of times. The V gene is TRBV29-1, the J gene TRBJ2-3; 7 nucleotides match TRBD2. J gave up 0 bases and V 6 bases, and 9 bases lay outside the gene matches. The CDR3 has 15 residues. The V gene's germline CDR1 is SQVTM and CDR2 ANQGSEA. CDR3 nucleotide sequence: TGCAGCGTGAATGGCCTAGCGGCTAGCACAGATACGCAGTATTTT. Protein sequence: CSVNGLAASTDTQYF.

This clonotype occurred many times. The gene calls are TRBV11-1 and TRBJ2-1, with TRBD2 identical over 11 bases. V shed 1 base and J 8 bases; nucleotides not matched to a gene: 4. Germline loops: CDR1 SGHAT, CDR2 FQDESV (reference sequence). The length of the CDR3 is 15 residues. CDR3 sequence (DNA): TGTGCCAGCAGCTTAGGACTAGCGGGGACCGATGAGCAGTTCTTC. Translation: CASSLGLAGTDEQFF. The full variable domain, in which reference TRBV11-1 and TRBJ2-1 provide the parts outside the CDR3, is EAEVAQSPRYKITEKSQAVAFWCDPISGHATLYWYRQILGQGPELLVQFQDESVVDDSQLPKDRFSAERLKGVDSTLKIQPAELGDSAMYLCASSLGLAGTDEQFFGPGTRLTVL.

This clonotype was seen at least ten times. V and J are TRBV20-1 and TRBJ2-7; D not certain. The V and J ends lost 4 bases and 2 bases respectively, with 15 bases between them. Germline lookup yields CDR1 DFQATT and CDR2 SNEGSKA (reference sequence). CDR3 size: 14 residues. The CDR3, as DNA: TGCAGTGCTACCCCCGACCAAAAACCCTACGAGCAGTACTTC. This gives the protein CSATPDQKPYEQYF.

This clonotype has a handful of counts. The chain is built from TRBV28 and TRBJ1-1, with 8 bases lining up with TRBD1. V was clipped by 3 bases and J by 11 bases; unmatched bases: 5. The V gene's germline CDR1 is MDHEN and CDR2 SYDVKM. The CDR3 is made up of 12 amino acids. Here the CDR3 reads CASSFQGAYAFF. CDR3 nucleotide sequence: TGTGCCAGCAGTTTCCAGGGGGCCTATGCTTTCTTT. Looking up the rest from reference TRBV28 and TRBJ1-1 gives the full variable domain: DVKVTQSSRYLVKRTGEKVFLECVQDMDHENMFWYRQDPGLGLRLIYFSYDVKMKEKGDIPEGYSVSREKKERFSLILESASTNQTSMYLCASSFQGAYAFFGQGTRLTVV.

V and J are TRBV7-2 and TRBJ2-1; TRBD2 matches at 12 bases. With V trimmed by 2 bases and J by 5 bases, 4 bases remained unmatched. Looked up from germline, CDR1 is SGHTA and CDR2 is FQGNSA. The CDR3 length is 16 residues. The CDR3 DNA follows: TGTGCCAGCAGCTTAATCGGACTAGCGGGAAACAATGAGCAGTTCTTC. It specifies CASSLIGLAGNNEQFF.

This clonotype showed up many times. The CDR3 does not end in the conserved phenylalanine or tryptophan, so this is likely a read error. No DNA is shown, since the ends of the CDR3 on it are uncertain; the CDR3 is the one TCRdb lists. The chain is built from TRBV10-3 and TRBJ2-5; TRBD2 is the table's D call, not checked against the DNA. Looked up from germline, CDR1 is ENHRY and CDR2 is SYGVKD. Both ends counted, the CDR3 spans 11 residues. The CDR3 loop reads CAISAGAGAPL.

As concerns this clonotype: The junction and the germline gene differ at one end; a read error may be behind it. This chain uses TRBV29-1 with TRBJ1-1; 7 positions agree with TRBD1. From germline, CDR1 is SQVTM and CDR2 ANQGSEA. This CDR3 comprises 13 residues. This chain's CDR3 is CSVEERGGAETFF. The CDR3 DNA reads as TGCAGCGTTGAAGAGAGAGGGGGCGCTGAAACTTTCTTT.

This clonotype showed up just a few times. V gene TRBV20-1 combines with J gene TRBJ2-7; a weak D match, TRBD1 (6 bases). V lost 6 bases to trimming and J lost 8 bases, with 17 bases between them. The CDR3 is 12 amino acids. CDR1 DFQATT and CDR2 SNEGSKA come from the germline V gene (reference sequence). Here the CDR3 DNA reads TGCAGTGCCCCAGCCGGGACACAGAAGCAGTACTTC. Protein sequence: CSAPAGTQKQYF.